These 23 T cell receptor beta chains came from one sample sequenced in a study of blood T cell repertoires in COVID-19. Repertoires were generated with immunoSEQ multiplex PCR, while TCRdb's copy carries only in-frame clones and drops some. The profile covers some 230,000 clones, with roughly 80% appearing a single time and more than 2% taken by the ten largest. The sample taken for sequencing was peripheral blood. The receptors come from a woman aged 55 to 70 with acute or convalescent COVID-19.

The chain uses TRBV6-5 and TRBJ2-1, with 11 bases fitting TRBD2. Germline CDR1 reads MNHEY; CDR2 reads SVGAGI. This CDR3 has 15 amino acids. Trimming cost V 6 bases and J 3 bases; bases outside gene matches: 4. CDR3 nucleotides: TGTGCCAGCAGGACTAGCGGGGTATTCTACAATGAGCAGTTCTTC. Amino acids: CASRTSGVFYNEQFF.

V is TRBV27 and J is TRBJ2-5, with D perhaps matching TRBD1 (6 bases). CDR1 and CDR2 from the germline V gene are MNHEY and SMNVEV (reference sequence). V lost 6 bases, J lost 9 bases, and 20 bases lay in between. There are 14 residues in the CDR3. For the CDR3, the DNA is TGTGCCAGCAGCCCAGGGGATGGGGATAGACCCCAGTACTTC. Translating gives CASSPGDGDRPQYF.

The chain joins TRBV12-3 or TRBV12-4 to TRBJ1-2; TRBD1 matches 9 bases. The trim removed 6 bases at V and 14 bases at J, leaving 10 bases unmatched. The CDR3 runs to 12 residues. The CDR3 DNA is TGTGCCAGCAGGGCCTGGGGACAGGGCCTTACCTTC. Translation gives CASRAWGQGLTF.

This chain connects TRBV28 to TRBJ2-7; D unresolved. V lost 7 bases and J 3 bases, leaving 13 bases between the germline ends. The CDR3 covers 13 residues. Germline-derived CDR1 and CDR2 are MDHEN and SYDVKM. The CDR3 reads CASTTPGDYEQYF. The CDR3 nucleotides are TGTGCCAGCACGACTCCTGGCGACTACGAGCAGTACTTC.

The chain is built from TRBV9 and TRBJ2-5; D perhaps matches TRBD1 (6 bases). V lost 3 bases and J lost 2, with 8 bases in between. Germline assignment: CDR1 SGDLS and CDR2 YYNGEE. This CDR3 has 13 amino acids. The CDR3 loop reads CASSGGPQETQYF. DNA of the CDR3: TGTGCCAGCAGCGGGGGGCCACAAGAGACCCAGTACTTC.

The V and J genes are TRBV6-1 and TRBJ2-7; D might be TRBD2 (7 bases). Trimming pared 1 base from V and 1 base from J, leaving 11 bases between. CDR1 and CDR2 (germline): MNHNS, SASEGT. The CDR3 has 15 residues. The CDR3 spells CASSEGGGPSYEQYF. The CDR3 DNA reads TGTGCCAGCAGTGAAGGGGGGGGGCCTTCCTACGAGCAGTACTTC.

This clone was seen a few times. The chain links TRBV5-1 to TRBJ2-2; TRBD1 matches at 11 bases. J lost 4 bases, V lost 3 bases, and 5 bases had no gene match. Germline CDR1 is SGHRS and CDR2 is YFSETQ. This CDR3 has 16 residues. DNA for the CDR3: TGCGCCAGCAGCTCAATGGGACAGGGGGTCACCGGGGAGCTGTTTTTT. Its protein is CASSSMGQGVTGELFF.

V is TRBV30 and J is TRBJ1-2; 7 nucleotides line up with TRBD1. The CDR3 runs 14 residues. The junction had 3 bases not matched to a gene; V was cut back by 0 bases and J by 2 bases. Germline CDR1 and CDR2: GTSNPN and SVGIG (reference sequence). Written as DNA, the CDR3 is TGTGCCTGGAGTGTACAGGGGTTGAACTATGGCTACACCTTC. It is translated as CAWSVQGLNYGYTF.

The rearrangement uses TRBV5-5 and TRBJ1-2; no clear D. This CDR3 contains 15 residues. With 4 bases removed from V and 2 bases from J, the gap between germline ends came to 15 bases. The V gene's germline CDR1 is SGHKS and CDR2 YYEKEE (reference sequence). The CDR3 here is CASSQMTQRNYGYTF. CDR3 coding DNA: TGTGCCAGCAGCCAAATGACTCAAAGAAACTATGGCTACACCTTC. Supplemented by reference TRBV5-5 and TRBJ1-2, the full variable domain reads DAGVTQSPTHLIKTRGQQVTLRCSPISGHKSVSWYQQVLGQGPQFIFQYYEKEERGRGNFPDRFSARQFPNYSSELNVNALLLGDSALYLCASSQMTQRNYGYTFGSGTRLTVV.

This clone was detected only once. Its ends do not fully match the called genes, so a read error is possible. The V call is TRBV6-5, the J call TRBJ1-6; 9 nucleotides line up with TRBD1. The CDR3 totals 14 residues. Germline loops: CDR1 MNHEY, CDR2 SVGAGI. The CDR3 DNA reads as TGTGCCAGCGCGATGGGACAGGGAATTTCACTCCTCCACTTT. Encoded protein: CASAMGQGISLLHF.

The count of this clone is one. The chain has TRBV13 and TRBJ2-6, with 8 positions matching TRBD1. In germline, CDR1 is PRHDT, CDR2 FYEKMQ (reference sequence). CDR3 length: 18 amino acids. The V and J ends lost 5 bases and 0 bases, in that order; junction bases with no gene match: 9. The CDR3 sequence is CASSHKTGVVSGANVLTF. In nucleotides, the CDR3 is TGTGCCAGCAGCCATAAGACAGGGGTCGTCTCTGGGGCCAACGTCCTGACTTTC.

The chain recombines TRBV2 with TRBJ1-3, with 7 bases that match TRBD1. In germline, CDR1 is SNHLY, CDR2 FYNNEI. V lost 7 bases, J lost 1 base, and 7 bases stayed unmatched. The CDR3 is 15 amino acids. CDR3 coding DNA: TGTGCCAGCAAGCTAAGACAGGGATCTGGAAACACCATATATTTT. Its translation is CASKLRQGSGNTIYF.

The rearrangement uses TRBV7-9 and TRBJ2-1; 7 bases are shared with TRBD2. Trimming removed 2 bases from V and 0 bases from J; junction bases left unmatched: 7. This CDR3 contains 17 residues. In germline, CDR1 is SEHNR, CDR2 FQNEAQ (reference sequence). The CDR3 region is CASSLRTSSTSYNEQFF. The CDR3 region has the DNA TGTGCCAGCAGCTTAAGGACTAGTTCTACCTCCTACAATGAGCAGTTCTTC.

This chain connects TRBV5-1 to TRBJ2-7, with TRBD1 matching 7 bases. Trimming at V came to 3 bases and at J to 6 bases, leaving 9 bases not matched to a gene. CDR3 length: 14 residues. Germline CDR1 reads SGHRS; CDR2 reads YFSETQ. In nucleotides, the CDR3 is TGCGCCAGCAGCTGGGACAGCCGAGGGCGCGAGCAGTACTTC. Its translation: CASSWDSRGREQYF.

This chain joins TRBV20-1 and TRBJ1-2, with TRBD1 matching 9 bases. This CDR3 is 10 amino acids long. Germline values: CDR1 DFQATT, CDR2 SNEGSKA (reference sequence). CDR3 amino acids: CRGQGQPYTF. Here the CDR3 DNA reads TGCAGGGGACAGGGACAACCCTACACCTTC.

This clone was observed once. The gene calls are TRBV5-4 and TRBJ1-1; D perhaps matches TRBD1 (6 bases). CDR3 length: 13 residues. The ends were cut back, 4 bases at V and 1 base at J, with 8 bases in the middle. Looked up from germline, CDR1 is SGHNT and CDR2 is YYREEE (reference sequence). The CDR3 is CASSPRGNTEAFF. The CDR3 coding sequence is TGTGCCAGCAGCCCCAGGGGGAACACTGAAGCTTTCTTT.

The chain is built from TRBV6-5 and TRBJ1-2; D is undetermined. The CDR3 extends over 13 amino acids. In germline, CDR1 is MNHEY, CDR2 SVGAGI. Trimming shortened V by 8 bases and J by 8 bases, and 18 bases separated the two germline ends. The CDR3 is CASSNSPGQGYTF. The CDR3 region has the DNA TGTGCCAGCTCAAATTCGCCAGGCCAGGGCTACACCTTC.

This chain uses TRBV6-5 with TRBJ1-1, with a tentative D call TRBD1 (5 bases). V lost 1 base, J lost 0 bases, and 9 bases lay in between. Germline V gives CDR1 MNHEY, CDR2 SVGAGI. This CDR3 comprises 15 residues. CDR3: CASSYYGGMNTEAFF. Here the CDR3 DNA reads TGTGCCAGCAGTTACTATGGGGGGATGAACACTGAAGCTTTCTTT.

The chain links TRBV9 to TRBJ2-7, with D perhaps TRBD2 (6 bases). This CDR3 spans 14 amino acids. The germline V gene has CDR1 SGDLS and CDR2 YYNGEE. V was pared by 4 bases and J by 1 base, with 12 bases between. CDR3 amino acids: CASSPLTSSYEQYF. The CDR3 DNA sequence: TGTGCCAGCAGCCCGTTGACTAGTTCCTACGAGCAGTACTTC. Combining the CDR3 with reference TRBV9 and TRBJ2-7 gives the whole variable domain DSGVTQTPKHLITATGQRVTLRCSPRSGDLSVYWYQQSLDQGLQFLIQYYNGEERAKGNILERFSAQQFPDLHSELNLSSLELGDSALYFCASSPLTSSYEQYFGPGTRLTVT.

The V and J genes are TRBV30 and TRBJ1-2; 7 bases are a match to TRBD1. This CDR3 is 10 amino acids long. V lost 5 bases to trimming and J lost 6 bases; unmatched junction nucleotides: 0. CDR1 GTSNPN and CDR2 SVGIG come from the germline V gene (reference sequence). The chain's CDR3 is CAWDRDGYTF. The CDR3 DNA follows: TGTGCCTGGGACAGGGATGGCTACACCTTC.

The chain couples TRBV27 to TRBJ1-1; maybe TRBD1 (6 bases). Trimming left V 6 bases short and J 1 base short, with 12 bases between. The CDR3 is 14 amino acids. Germline V gene sequence: CDR1 MNHEY, CDR2 SMNVEV (reference sequence). The CDR3 DNA sequence: TGTGCCAGCAGGCCACAGGGTCCGAACACTGAAGCTTTCTTT. This encodes CASRPQGPNTEAFF.

V is TRBV9 and J is TRBJ1-2; possible D gene TRBD1, 5 bases. This CDR3 has 18 residues. Germline CDR1 and CDR2: SGDLS and YYNGEE. V was clipped by 3 bases and J by 3 bases, with 24 bases between them. The CDR3 coding sequence is TGTGCCAGCAGCGAGCCGGGGGGGAACGGGAGAGCGGACTATGGCTACACCTTC. Translating gives CASSEPGGNGRADYGYTF.

The chain uses TRBV5-1 and TRBJ2-2, with 12 bases fitting TRBD2. CDR3 length equals 16 residues. V shed 3 bases, J shed 2 bases, and the junction held 2 bases outside the gene matches. Germline lookup yields CDR1 SGHRS and CDR2 YFSETQ. The CDR3 loop reads CASSYGLAGNTGELFF. CDR3 coding DNA: TGCGCCAGCAGCTATGGACTAGCGGGAAACACCGGGGAGCTGTTTTTT.